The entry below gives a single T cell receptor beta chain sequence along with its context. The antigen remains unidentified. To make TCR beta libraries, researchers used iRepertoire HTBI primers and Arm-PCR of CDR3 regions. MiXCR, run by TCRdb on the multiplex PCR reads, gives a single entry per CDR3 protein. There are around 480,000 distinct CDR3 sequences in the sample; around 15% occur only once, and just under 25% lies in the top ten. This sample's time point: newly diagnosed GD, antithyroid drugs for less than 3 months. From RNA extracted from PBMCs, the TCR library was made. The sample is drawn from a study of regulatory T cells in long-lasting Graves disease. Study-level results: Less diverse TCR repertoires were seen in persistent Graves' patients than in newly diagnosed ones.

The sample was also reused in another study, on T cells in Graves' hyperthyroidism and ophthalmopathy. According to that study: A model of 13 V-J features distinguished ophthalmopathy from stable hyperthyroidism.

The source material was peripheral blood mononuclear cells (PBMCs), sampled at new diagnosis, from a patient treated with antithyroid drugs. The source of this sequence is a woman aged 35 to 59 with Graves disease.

CDR3 in amino acids: CASSQRAANTGELFF. Written as DNA, the CDR3 is TGTGCCAGCAGCCAAAGGGCGGCGAACACCGGGGAGCTGTTTTTT. The chain joins TRBV3-1 to TRBJ2-2, with no clear D. The CDR3 totals 15 residues. V was trimmed by 2 bases and J by 0 bases, leaving 7 bases between them. Germline values: CDR1 LGHDT, CDR2 YNNKEL (reference sequence).